This T cell receptor beta chain appears in the sequencing data of a study of blood T cells in healthy people across ages (dated by TCRdb to about 2015). Regarding the complete study: In model experiments, roughly one uniquely barcoded TCR beta cDNA molecule per two T cells was captured by template switching. Using deep sequencing normalized with unique cDNA molecular identifiers, the study measured how TCR beta repertoire diversity changes with age. To avoid experimental bias, donors of different ages were spread randomly across the sequencing lanes. For two donors (one aged 18 to 30 and one aged 80 or older), the study analyzed two additional independent replicas of 1 million unique cDNA reads from the same blood draw. Four age groups were formed from the donors: young (average 16 years), middle-aged (approximately 41), aged (under 70) and long-lived (roughly 81).

As to this clonotype: Its antigen remains unidentified. No much larger clone exists at a distance of one base, and base qualities are not known.

The CDR3, cysteine through phenylalanine, is 12 amino acids long. Here the CDR3 DNA is all that survives: 36 bases in frame from base 1. CDR1 and CDR2 are read off the germline V gene (reference sequence) as DFQATT and SNEGSKA. Trimmed from V: 7 bases; trimmed from J: 5 bases; junction bases lacking a gene match: 5. The method behind the library was 5' RACE. The run used an Illumina HiSeq 2500. A second PCR of roughly 7 to 12 cycles was run with a J-beta primer mix and a sample-barcoded 5' primer. A template-switch 5' adaptor carrying 12 random nucleotides introduced a unique molecular identifier onto each TCR beta cDNA molecule. Each sample yielded at least 2.5 million CDR3-containing paired-end reads. The Mint cDNA synthesis kit, primed by a TRBC-specific oligonucleotide, was used to synthesize first-strand cDNA from all RNA. All cDNA was treated with uracil-DNA glycosylase and then went through a first 18-cycle PCR with the universal primers M1SS and BC2_uni_R. The study's processing was this. Each sample was normalized by randomly selecting 1 million high-quality reads, each carrying a distinct molecular identifier. Instead of being binned into consensus sequences, reads that shared molecular identifiers were thrown out. MiTCR, with a Q25 quality threshold and the strictest error-elimination algorithm, was used for CDR3 identification, clonotype clustering and error correction. Lower-bound total TCR beta diversity was estimated with a nonparametric unseen species model using Euler transformation. In-frame beta chains were kept once TCRdb had trimmed the public reads at Q25 with fastp and called clones with MiXCR. Every entry covers one CDR3 protein and lists the most common genes and DNA from its rows. TCRdb's processing, not the authors' own work, is the source of the V and J calls. The sample table records around 580,000 distinct CDR3 sequences; roughly 48% of these occur just once. Around 24% of the sample rests with the top ten.

Donors were approximately 42 systemically healthy Caucasian individuals from Russia aged 6 to 90 years. About 9.1 milliliters of peripheral blood were collected from each donor into EDTA-treated Vacutainer tubes. Ficoll-Paque density-gradient centrifugation was used to isolate PBMCs, with at least 7 million per sample. Trizol reagent was used to extract total RNA from PBMCs, with at least 6 micrograms per sample. For every donor, an aliquot of PBMCs went through flow cytometry to measure the percentages of naive CD45RAhigh/CD27high T cells. Broad study findings and their caveats: The CMV infection status of donors was not known, potentially confounding age-related changes in expanded clonotypes. The percentage of naive T cells measured by flow cytometry correlated strongly with observed TCR beta diversity. Estimates of total diversity based on one million sequenced T cells were considered lower bounds and underestimates. The long-lived group showed more naive CD4+ T cells, fewer expanded clones and increased TCR diversity than the aged group, suggesting age selection. Observed TCR beta diversity per million T cells fell roughly linearly with age, and a significant reduction was already apparent by age around 39. Bulk unsorted PBMC profiling prevented conclusive comparison of naive and antigen-experienced compartments.

Sequencing was done on a sample of blood. This receptor was taken from a man older than 75 in good health. Recombination connected TRBV20-1 to TRBJ2-1; 7 junctional bases match TRBD2. The DNA sequence reads TGCAGTGATTCTAGCGGCAACAATGAGCAGTTCTTC. The translation is CSDSSGNNEQFF.